This T cell receptor (beta chain) comes out of a study of blood T cell repertoires in COVID-19. Study at large: COVID-19 samples, acute and convalescent, were from the United States, Italy and Spain. From T cells, B-cell-depleted T cells, or PBMCs came the material, which was cDNA or gDNA.

In the original processing: Estimation of nucleated cell counts was performed using reference gene primer amplification. The protocol was immunoSEQ multiplex PCR, while the TCRdb copy is restricted to in-frame clones and leaves out a portion. That table gives V, J and clone size, and the DNA gave D and trimming. The sample gives 150,000 to 200,000 clones, roughly 82% of which show up once; about 4.8% is in the top ten. The sample was peripheral blood. The clonotype was recovered from a woman between 25 and 40 years old with acute or convalescent COVID-19.

The CDR3 reads CASSDSTGSKKLFF. Here the CDR3 DNA reads TGTGCCAGCAGTGACTCGACAGGATCAAAAAAACTGTTTTTT. The genes are TRBV6-4 and TRBJ1-4; tentative D call: TRBD1 (6 bases). V was trimmed by 0 bases and J by 9 bases, leaving 11 bases between them. The CDR3 loop spans 14 amino acids. CDR1 is MRHNA and CDR2 is SNTAGT in the germline V gene.